This T cell receptor (beta chain) originates from a study of T cells after yellow fever vaccination. Turning to the study itself: Preparation of fractions with low cell numbers was performed using SMART-Seq v4 Ultra Low Input. The study's findings and limits: The appearance of a small share of clonotypes in both CD4 and CD8 compartments was observed. Once the booster was given, most primary-vaccination clones reappeared, at 95% to 97% for CD4 and approximately 88% for CD8.

V shed 5 bases, J shed 10 bases, and the junction held 6 bases outside the gene matches. The CDR3 is 12 residues long. Germline CDR1 and CDR2: SEHNR and FQNEAQ (reference sequence). Synthesis of TCR cDNA relied on 5'RACE template switching, which attached a universal primer site and UMIs. TCRdb analysed the 5' RACE reads with MiXCR anew, one entry per CDR3 protein. The repertoire has about 320,000 distinct CDR3 sequences, around 4.5% of them found once; the top ten carry approximately 19%. On this clonotype itself: Its antigen is undetermined.

The chain employs TRBV7-9 and TRBJ1-1, with 8 bases that match TRBD1. Sequencing used PBMCs, obtained 15 days after the yellow fever booster vaccination. This clonotype was obtained from a man aged 18 to 30 who received the YFV17D yellow fever vaccine. The CDR3 DNA is TGTGCCAGCAGCCAGGGGGCAGGGGGAGCTTTCTTT. It yields the protein CASSQGAGGAFF.